This T cell receptor beta chain was retrieved from a study of cytomegalovirus exposure and HLA in healthy donors. Study as a whole: The study's early data release held tens of millions of unique TCRs from HLA-typed donors.

The PCR was carried out with 60 Vbeta primers and 13 Jbeta primers. Assay used: immunoSEQ multiplex PCR; TCRdb lists only in-frame clones, some missing. This sample's table has approximately 140,000 clones. In regard to this clone: Its antigen is not known.

General observations from the study: CMV serostatus stood as the only immune exposure information on hand. In an earlier analysis, in some 600 donors, most V segments appeared productive either ~87% or ~30% of the time.

The source is a woman aged 50 to 60 in good health and CMV-seronegative. What was sequenced was PBMCs.

The CDR3 bases are TGTGCCTGGAGTGTCCGGGGTAGGGCTCAGCCCCAGCATTTT. Translated, it gives CAWSVRGRAQPQHF. The J gene is TRBJ1-5, the V gene TRBV30, with D unresolved. Trimming left V 0 bases short and J 6 bases short, with 12 bases between. This CDR3 region has 14 residues. Germline loops: CDR1 GTSNPN, CDR2 SVGIG (reference sequence).